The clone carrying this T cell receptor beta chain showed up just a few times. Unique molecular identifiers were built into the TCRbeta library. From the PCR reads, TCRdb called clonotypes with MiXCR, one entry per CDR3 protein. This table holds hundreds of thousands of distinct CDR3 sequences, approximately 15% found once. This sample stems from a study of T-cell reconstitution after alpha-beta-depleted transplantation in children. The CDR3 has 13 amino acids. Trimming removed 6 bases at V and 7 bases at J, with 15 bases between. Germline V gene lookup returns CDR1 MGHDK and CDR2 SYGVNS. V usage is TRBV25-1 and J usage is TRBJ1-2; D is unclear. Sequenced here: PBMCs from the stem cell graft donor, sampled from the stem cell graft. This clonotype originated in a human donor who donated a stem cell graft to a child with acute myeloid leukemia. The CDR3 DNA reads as TGTGCCAGCAGCAGGTACACTAGAAGTGGCTACACCTTC. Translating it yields CASSRYTRSGYTF.